A selection of T cell receptor beta chains follows, all from one sample in a study of OX40 agonist ivuxolimab in advanced cancers. TCRdb's table, derived via immunoSEQ multiplex PCR, lists solely in-frame clones and lacks some. The repertoire consists of about 38,000 clones, with around 83% occurring once and the leading ten covering over 7.5%. The sequences come from CD4+ or CD8+ T cells sorted from blood, collected in a trial of the OX40 agonist ivuxolimab. The receptors come from an adult with an advanced solid tumor such as melanoma, head and neck, liver or kidney cancer. Each CDR3 is given with its conserved first and last residue.

V gene: TRBV9
CDR3 length: 14
J gene: TRBJ1-3
CDR3 protein: CASSKENSGNTIYF

V gene: TRBV21-1
CDR3 length: 17
J gene: TRBJ1-3
CDR3 protein: CATLPPGTQPGGNTIYF

V gene: TRBV28
CDR3 length: 15
J gene: TRBJ1-1
CDR3 protein: CASTSTAQGARQAFF

V gene: TRBV2
CDR3 length: 12
J gene: TRBJ1-2
CDR3 protein: CASSERADGYTF

V gene: TRBV27
CDR3 length: 17
J gene: TRBJ2-2
CDR3 protein: CASSLMFAGAKTGELFF

V gene: TRBV9
CDR3 length: 13
J gene: TRBJ1-1
CDR3 protein: CASSVGPGREAFF

V gene: TRBV7-3
CDR3 length: 17
J gene: TRBJ1-1
CDR3 protein: CASSLTGTQPKNTEAFF

V gene: TRBV7-9
CDR3 length: 13
J gene: TRBJ2-7
CDR3 protein: CASSPLTGVEQYF

V gene: TRBV19
CDR3 length: 15
J gene: TRBJ1-3
CDR3 protein: CASSIWTASGNTIYF

V gene: TRBV28
CDR3 length: 14
J gene: TRBJ2-7
CDR3 protein: CASGPSGAAYEQYF

V gene: TRBV4-2
CDR3 length: 14
J gene: TRBJ1-2
CDR3 protein: CASSLSGSKYGYTF

V gene: TRBV19
CDR3 length: 14
J gene: TRBJ1-6
CDR3 protein: CASSMVQGDSPLHF

V gene: TRBV19
CDR3 length: 15
J gene: TRBJ2-7
CDR3 protein: CASSISKDGSYEQYF

V gene: TRBV19
CDR3 length: 16
J gene: TRBJ1-1
CDR3 protein: CASLTSGTGGRTEAFF

V gene: TRBV19
CDR3 length: 15
J gene: TRBJ1-2
CDR3 protein: CATSRLDRGDYGYTF

V gene: TRBV5-8
CDR3 length: 13
J gene: TRBJ2-2
CDR3 protein: CASGTAASGELFF

V gene: TRBV30
CDR3 length: 13
J gene: TRBJ2-2
CDR3 protein: CAWSGWITGELFF

V gene: TRBV7-2
CDR3 length: 15
J gene: TRBJ2-6
CDR3 protein: CASSLDGPGANVLTF

V gene: TRBV18
CDR3 length: 16
J gene: TRBJ1-2
CDR3 protein: CASSPEGQGGNYGYTF

V gene: TRBV5-1
CDR3 length: 14
J gene: TRBJ2-1
CDR3 protein: CASSLGSSGDEQFF

V gene: TRBV28
CDR3 length: 12
J gene: TRBJ2-2
CDR3 protein: CASSLLGGELFF

V gene: TRBV19
CDR3 length: 15
J gene: TRBJ1-5
CDR3 protein: CASSMNTGSNQPQHF

V gene: TRBV10-3
CDR3 length: 13
J gene: TRBJ1-1
CDR3 protein: CAISEPAGGEAFF

V gene: TRBV14
CDR3 length: 16
J gene: TRBJ1-1
CDR3 protein: CASSQTGTGPSGEAFF

V gene: TRBV4-1
CDR3 length: 13
J gene: TRBJ2-7
CDR3 protein: CASSPARSYEQYF

V gene: TRBV29-1
CDR3 length: 12
J gene: TRBJ1-5
CDR3 protein: CSVIEGDQPQHF

V gene: TRBV7-9
CDR3 length: 16
J gene: TRBJ2-1
CDR3 protein: CASRAGVSGGYNEQFF

V gene: TRBV12-2
CDR3 length: 19
J gene: TRBJ1-5
CDR3 protein: CASRLRIQGPPWGNQPQHF

V gene: TRBV7-7
CDR3 length: 12
J gene: TRBJ2-5
CDR3 protein: CASSLGQETQYF

V gene: TRBV5-6
CDR3 length: 18
J gene: TRBJ2-6
CDR3 protein: CASSLVGLSVSGANVLTF

V gene: TRBV6-1
CDR3 length: 13
J gene: TRBJ1-2
CDR3 protein: CASRPGSLYGYTF

V gene: TRBV10-2
CDR3 length: 13
J gene: TRBJ2-7
CDR3 protein: CASSAAQGHEQYF

V gene: TRBV30
CDR3 length: 14
J gene: TRBJ2-6
CDR3 protein: CAWSHGMGANVLTF

V gene: TRBV4-1
CDR3 length: 13
J gene: TRBJ2-5
CDR3 protein: CASSQVRSETQYF

V gene: TRBV2
CDR3 length: 13
J gene: TRBJ2-7
CDR3 protein: CASRKGSGGEQYF

V gene: TRBV7-2
CDR3 length: 12
J gene: TRBJ2-1
CDR3 protein: CASSLYGNEQFF

V gene: TRBV19
CDR3 length: 14
J gene: TRBJ2-7
CDR3 protein: CASNPGDRTYEQYF

V gene: TRBV11-2
CDR3 length: 13
J gene: TRBJ2-7
CDR3 protein: CASSLWAGYEQYF

V gene: TRBV30
CDR3 length: 13
J gene: TRBJ1-5
CDR3 protein: CAWSEQVDQPQHF

V gene: TRBV5-1
CDR3 length: 14
J gene: TRBJ1-2
CDR3 protein: CASSLTDGNYGYTF

V gene: TRBV13
CDR3 length: 16
J gene: TRBJ2-7
CDR3 protein: CASSFTGGLTSYEQYF

V gene: TRBV5-4
CDR3 length: 14
J gene: TRBJ2-2
CDR3 protein: CASSLDGQTRELFF